This T cell receptor (beta chain) is drawn from a study of identical twins (dated by TCRdb to the mid-2010s). At the level of the whole study: TCR alpha and beta repertoires from monozygotic twins, unrelated adults of various ages and cord blood were deep-sequenced to test whether fetal clonotypes persist. To rule out contamination, replicate twin experiments were performed at different times with different library preparation protocols.

This clonotype turned up a few times. Its antigen target is currently unknown. No base-level quality is on record; no much larger clone is a single base apart. All donors were healthy Caucasians. The researchers also sequenced three unrelated adults who were not twins: a male aged 18 to 29, a male aged 50 to 59, and a female aged 50 to 59. Miltenyi CD45RO+ enrichment and human naive T-cell isolation kits were used to isolate memory (CD45RO+) and naive T cells from PBMC. Including cysteine and phenylalanine, the CDR3 has 13 amino acids. Left in the record is the CDR3 DNA by itself, 39 bases read in frame from the first base. Trimming takes 6 bases from V and 6 bases from J, and the germline ends sit 13 bases apart. To prepare the library, 5' RACE was applied. The listed sequencing device is Illumina HiSeq 2000. A universal primer binding site was introduced by template switching, and a unique molecular identifier was present in the final cDNA, enabling accurate counting of TCR cDNA molecules. Specific primers in the conserved constant-segment region were used to synthesize first-strand cDNA for the TCR alpha and beta chains. To control for contamination, every cDNA library carried two barcodes: a SMART-Mk sample barcode plus Illumina barcodes. TruSeq adapter sequences, together with Illumina sample barcodes, were added in two successive PCR steps. Sequencing of the TCR alpha and beta cDNA libraries was done on the Illumina HiSeq platform using custom primers. In the paper's pipeline: MiGEC was used to process raw reads and extract unique molecular identifiers, and MiXCR was used to find CDR3 positions. For each individual, recombination models were inferred using an EM algorithm with the repgenHMM and IGoR tools. The analysis of shared clonotypes was done with the tcR package in R, with sharing normalized by the product of cloneset sizes. To study raw recombination free of thymic and clonal selection effects, out-of-frame nonproductive sequences were analyzed. The public reads were quality trimmed at Q25 with fastp and then assembled into clones with MiXCR by TCRdb, keeping productive beta chains. Rows matching on CDR3 protein sequence are summarized as one entry with the most common DNA and genes. The V and J calls, along with clone size, are taken from TCRdb and not from the paper's own processing. The sample table lists hundreds of thousands of distinct CDR3 sequences, over 5% of them with a count of one. Roughly 1.6% of the sample lies in the top ten.

The full study reports these points: Because the same donors could not be followed over many years, the conclusions relied on cross-sectional statistical analysis. Out-of-frame TCR alpha sharing in monozygotic twins was systematically underestimated by recombination models, whereas sharing between unrelated individuals was in agreement with the recombination models. Invariant T cells such as MAIT and iNKT could partly confound zero-insertion analyses, although diverse VJ usage argued against such confounding for most clonotypes. Compared with coincidental sharing between unrelated individuals, out-of-frame TCR alpha sequences shared between twins had an excess of sequences with low generation probability. Fewer insertions were carried by abundant cord blood beta clonotypes, a similar but weaker trend appeared in young adult naive repertoires, and no such trend appeared in memory repertoires. In beta out-of-frame sequences, excess twin sharing was weaker, because having fewer shared sequences lowered the signal-to-noise ratio.

The sequence joins TRBV12-3 or TRBV12-4 to TRBJ2-3; the D gene identity is not certain. Sequences were obtained from naive T cells sorted from blood. The sample's cell subset or site, from its label and the paper: cells isolated with a human naive T-cell isolation kit. This clonotype was obtained from a man between 18 and 29 years old in good health. DNA sequence: TGTGCCAGCAGCCATACAGCCTCGGATACGCAGTATTTT. It translates to CASSHTASDTQYF.